These 2 T cell receptor beta chains came from one sample sequenced in a study of blood T cell repertoires in COVID-19. Data came from immunoSEQ multiplex PCR; TCRdb stores just in-frame clones and leaves some out. The sample lists some 250,000 clones, 85% to 90% occurring once. Sequencing was performed on PBMCs or T cells enriched from blood (not recorded which). These receptors all stem from a man between 35 and 55 years old who had recovered from COVID-19.

V and J are TRBV7-9 and TRBJ1-5; a possible D gene is TRBD1 (5 bases). Germline CDR1 and CDR2: SEHNR and FQNEAQ (reference sequence). The CDR3 runs 15 residues. V was cut by 8 bases and J by 6 bases, with 20 bases left in between. This CDR3 reads CASAAPAGLGQPQHF. The CDR3 nucleotides are TGTGCCAGCGCCGCACCCGCGGGGCTTGGTCAGCCCCAGCATTTT. The variable domain in full, completed from reference TRBV7-9 and TRBJ1-5, reads DTGVSQNPRHKITKRGQNVTFRCDPISEHNRLYWYRQTLGQGPEFLTYFQNEAQLEKSRLLSDRFSAERPKGSFSTLEIQRTEQGDSAMYLCASAAPAGLGQPQHFGDGTRLSIL.

The chain links TRBV10-3 to TRBJ1-2; D is possibly TRBD1 (6 bases). The CDR3 has 14 residues. CDR1 and CDR2 (germline): ENHRY, SYGVKD. Between the trimmed V and J ends, which lost 0 bases and 8 bases, there was a span of 13 bases. The CDR3 reads CAISESTGLGGYTF. DNA for the CDR3: TGTGCCATCAGTGAGTCCACAGGGCTGGGGGGCTACACCTTC.